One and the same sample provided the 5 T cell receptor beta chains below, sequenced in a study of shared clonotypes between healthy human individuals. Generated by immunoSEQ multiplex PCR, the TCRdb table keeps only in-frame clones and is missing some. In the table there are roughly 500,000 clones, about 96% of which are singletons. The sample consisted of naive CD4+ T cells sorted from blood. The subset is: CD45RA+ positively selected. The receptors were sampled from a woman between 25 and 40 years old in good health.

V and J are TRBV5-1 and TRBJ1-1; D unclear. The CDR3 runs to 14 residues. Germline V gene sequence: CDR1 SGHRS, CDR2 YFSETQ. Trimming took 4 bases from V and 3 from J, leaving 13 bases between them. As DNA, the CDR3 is TGCGCCAGCAGCCTTGGAAGGTCCTACACTGAAGCTTTCTTT. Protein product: CASSLGRSYTEAFF.

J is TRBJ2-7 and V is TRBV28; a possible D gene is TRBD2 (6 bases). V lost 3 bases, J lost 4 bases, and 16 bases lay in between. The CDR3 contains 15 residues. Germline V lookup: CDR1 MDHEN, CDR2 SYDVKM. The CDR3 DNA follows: TGTGCCAGCAGTTTCCCCCAGCGGGCCGTTTACGAGCAGTACTTC. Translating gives CASSFPQRAVYEQYF.

The DNA for the CDR3 is TGTGCCAGCACGGGCCAAGAGACCCAGTACTTC. This gives the protein CASTGQETQYF. The rearrangement joins TRBV2 to TRBJ2-5; no clear D. Trimming pared 7 bases from V and 1 base from J, leaving 4 bases between. Germline lookup yields CDR1 SNHLY and CDR2 FYNNEI. The CDR3 is 11 amino acids.

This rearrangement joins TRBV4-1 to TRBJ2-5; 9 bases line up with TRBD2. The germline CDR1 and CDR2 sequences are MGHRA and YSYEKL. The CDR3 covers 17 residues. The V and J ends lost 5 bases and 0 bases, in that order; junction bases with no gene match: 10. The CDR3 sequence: CASSRGGLAVYQETQYF. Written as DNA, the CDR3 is TGCGCCAGCAGCAGAGGGGGACTAGCAGTGTACCAAGAGACCCAGTACTTC.

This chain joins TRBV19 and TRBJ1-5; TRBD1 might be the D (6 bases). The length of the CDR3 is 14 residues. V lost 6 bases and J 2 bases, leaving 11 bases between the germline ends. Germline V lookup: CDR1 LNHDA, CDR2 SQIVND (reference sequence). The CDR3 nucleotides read TGTGCCAGTAGCCGGGCAGGGGGCAATCAGCCCCAGCATTTT. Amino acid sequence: CASSRAGGNQPQHF.